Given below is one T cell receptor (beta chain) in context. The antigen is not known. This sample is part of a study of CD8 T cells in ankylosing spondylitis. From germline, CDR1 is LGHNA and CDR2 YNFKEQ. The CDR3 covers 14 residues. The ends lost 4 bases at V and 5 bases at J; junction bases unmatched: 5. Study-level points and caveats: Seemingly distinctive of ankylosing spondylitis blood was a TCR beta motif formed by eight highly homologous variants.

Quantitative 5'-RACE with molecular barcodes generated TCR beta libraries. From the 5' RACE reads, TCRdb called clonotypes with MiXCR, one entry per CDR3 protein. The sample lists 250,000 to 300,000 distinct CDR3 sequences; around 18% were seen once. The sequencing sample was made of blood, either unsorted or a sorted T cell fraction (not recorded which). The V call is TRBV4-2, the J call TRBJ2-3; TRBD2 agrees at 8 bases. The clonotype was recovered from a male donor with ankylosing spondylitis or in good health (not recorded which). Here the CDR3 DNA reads TGTGCCAGCAGCCCAGCGGGGGTCGTAGATACGCAGTATTTT. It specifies CASSPAGVVDTQYF.